A selection of T cell receptor beta chains follows, all from one sample in a study of blood T cell repertoires in COVID-19. Data came from immunoSEQ multiplex PCR; TCRdb stores just in-frame clones and leaves some out. The data contain fewer than 350,000 clones, less than 95% of them singletons. The sample taken for sequencing was PBMCs or T cells enriched from blood (not recorded which). The receptors shown here come from a man aged 35-49 years who had been exposed to COVID-19. CDR3s include the opening cysteine and the closing phenylalanine or tryptophan. D genes are given only for firm matches. Size is stated for part of the rows, as once, few or many counts, or as a class when the clone is expanded.

CDR3 length: 14
V gene: TRBV19
J gene: TRBJ2-3
clone size: -
D gene: TRBD2
CDR3 DNA: TGTGCCAGTAGCGAGGGGACTAGAACCGATACGCAGTATTTT
CDR3 protein: CASSEGTRTDTQYF

CDR3 length: 16
V gene: TRBV28
J gene: TRBJ1-1
clone size: few
D gene: TRBD1
CDR3 DNA: TGTGCCAGCAGATTACAGGGGGCGCATAGGGACACTGAAGCTTTCTTT
CDR3 protein: CASRLQGAHRDTEAFF

CDR3 length: 18
V gene: TRBV3-1/TRBV3-2
J gene: TRBJ2-6
clone size: -
D gene: TRBD1
CDR3 DNA: TGTGCCAGCAGCCAAGATTTGACAGGGGGCACTGGGGCCAACGTCCTGACTTTC
CDR3 protein: CASSQDLTGGTGANVLTF

CDR3 length: 17
V gene: TRBV7-9
J gene: TRBJ1-5
clone size: once
D gene: TRBD1
CDR3 DNA: TGTGCCAGCAGTCCTCACACCGGGACAGGGCACAATCAGCCCCAGCATTTT
CDR3 protein: CASSPHTGTGHNQPQHF

CDR3 length: 17
V gene: TRBV3-1/TRBV3-2
J gene: TRBJ2-3
clone size: -
D gene: TRBD2
CDR3 DNA: TGTGCCAGCAGCCGCAATCCGACTAGCGGAAGCACAGATACGCAGTATTTT
CDR3 protein: CASSRNPTSGSTDTQYF

CDR3 length: 14
V gene: TRBV7-2
J gene: TRBJ2-2
clone size: few
D gene: -
CDR3 DNA: TGTGCCAGCAGCTTTGTACGGAGCACCGGGGAGCTGTTTTTT
CDR3 protein: CASSFVRSTGELFF

CDR3 length: 14
V gene: TRBV2
J gene: TRBJ1-1
clone size: -
D gene: -
CDR3 DNA: TGTGCCAGCAGTCTTAGCCGGGGGAACACTGAAGCTTTCTTT
CDR3 protein: CASSLSRGNTEAFF

CDR3 length: 13
V gene: TRBV5-1
J gene: TRBJ1-2
clone size: -
D gene: TRBD1
CDR3 DNA: TGCGCCAGCAGCTTGGGGACAGGGCATGGCTACACCTTC
CDR3 protein: CASSLGTGHGYTF

CDR3 length: 15
V gene: TRBV10-3
J gene: TRBJ1-2
clone size: -
D gene: TRBD1
CDR3 DNA: TGTGCCACCAGGGGCGAAACAGGGGGCTCGGATGGCTACACCTTC
CDR3 protein: CATRGETGGSDGYTF

CDR3 length: 11
V gene: TRBV28
J gene: TRBJ1-2
clone size: -
D gene: -
CDR3 DNA: TGTGCCAGCCATGAGAACTATGGCTACACCTTC
CDR3 protein: CASHENYGYTF

CDR3 length: 16
V gene: TRBV7-8
J gene: TRBJ1-5
clone size: -
D gene: -
CDR3 DNA: TGTGCCAGCAGCTTAGCAGGGGCTGGGGGGAATCAGCCCCAGCATTTT
CDR3 protein: CASSLAGAGGNQPQHF

CDR3 length: 18
V gene: TRBV2
J gene: TRBJ2-1
clone size: -
D gene: TRBD1
CDR3 DNA: TGTGCCAGCAGCTTTGACAGGGGGCGGACCCTCTCCTACAATGAGCAGTTCTTC
CDR3 protein: CASSFDRGRTLSYNEQFF

CDR3 length: 13
V gene: TRBV12-3/TRBV12-4
J gene: TRBJ2-1
clone size: -
D gene: TRBD1
CDR3 DNA: TGTGCCAGCAGGGACAGGGTAGGGAATGAGCAGTTCTTC
CDR3 protein: CASRDRVGNEQFF

CDR3 length: 14
V gene: TRBV5-1
J gene: TRBJ1-4
clone size: -
D gene: -
CDR3 DNA: TGCGCCAGCAGCCGAGGACAGCCCAATGAAAAACTGTTTTTT
CDR3 protein: CASSRGQPNEKLFF

CDR3 length: 14
V gene: TRBV7-9
J gene: TRBJ2-1
clone size: -
D gene: TRBD1
CDR3 DNA: TGTGCCAGCAGCCTGGGACAGGGAAGTAATGAGCAGTTCTTC
CDR3 protein: CASSLGQGSNEQFF

CDR3 length: 13
V gene: TRBV15
J gene: TRBJ1-1
clone size: once
D gene: -
CDR3 DNA: TGTGCCACCAGCAGAGAGTCAGACACTGAAGCTTTCTTT
CDR3 protein: CATSRESDTEAFF

CDR3 length: 13
V gene: TRBV6-5
J gene: TRBJ2-7
clone size: -
D gene: TRBD1
CDR3 DNA: TGTGCCAGCATTAACAGGGGGCCCTACGAGCAGTACTTC
CDR3 protein: CASINRGPYEQYF

CDR3 length: 19
V gene: TRBV5-6
J gene: TRBJ1-2
clone size: -
D gene: TRBD1
CDR3 DNA: TGTGCCAGCTACAAAAACCGGGACAGGGGGCGGGTCGGATTCTATGGCTACACCTTC
CDR3 protein: CASYKNRDRGRVGFYGYTF

CDR3 length: 16
V gene: TRBV21-1
J gene: TRBJ1-1
clone size: -
D gene: -
CDR3 DNA: TGTGCCAGCAGCAAAGGGGACAGGGATGGGGGCACTGAAGCTTTCTTT
CDR3 protein: CASSKGDRDGGTEAFF

CDR3 length: 14
V gene: TRBV19
J gene: TRBJ1-6
clone size: -
D gene: -
CDR3 DNA: TGTGCCAGTAGTATTCTGACAGGCGATTCATCCCTCCACTTT
CDR3 protein: CASSILTGDSSLHF

CDR3 length: 16
V gene: TRBV3-1/TRBV3-2
J gene: TRBJ2-5
clone size: -
D gene: TRBD2
CDR3 DNA: TGTGCCAGCAGAAGAACTAGCGGGAGCTTCGGAGAGACCCAGTACTTC
CDR3 protein: CASRRTSGSFGETQYF

CDR3 length: 14
V gene: TRBV18
J gene: TRBJ2-6
clone size: -
D gene: -
CDR3 DNA: TGTGCCAGCTCACCCGGCTCTGGGGCCAACGTCCTGACTTTC
CDR3 protein: CASSPGSGANVLTF

CDR3 length: 15
V gene: TRBV6-5
J gene: TRBJ2-3
clone size: -
D gene: TRBD2
CDR3 DNA: TGTGCCAGCAGTATAGCGGGAGCTAGCACAGATACGCAGTATTTT
CDR3 protein: CASSIAGASTDTQYF